What follows are 22 T cell receptor beta chains derived from one specimen sequenced in a study of identical twins. A single record per CDR3 protein comes from TCRdb applying MiXCR to the 5' RACE reads. The sample contains 350,000 to 500,000 distinct CDR3 sequences, about 18% of which appear only once. Material for sequencing was naive T cells sorted from blood. The receptors come from a middle-aged man in good health.

In its sample, this clonotype was seen many times. The V gene is TRBV4-3, the J gene TRBJ2-1, with 9 bases fitting TRBD1. The ends lost 0 bases at V and 10 bases at J; junction bases unmatched: 13. Germline V CDR1 and CDR2: LGHNA, YSLEER. This CDR3 region has 17 residues. CDR3 sequence: CASSQDGPGTGFREQFF. Written as DNA, the CDR3 is TGCGCCAGCAGCCAAGATGGTCCCGGGACAGGGTTTCGGGAGCAGTTCTTC.

This clonotype showed up just a few times. V and J are TRBV2 and TRBJ2-7, with 10 positions matching TRBD1. V lost 6 bases to trimming and J lost 0 bases; unmatched junction nucleotides: 5. Germline V gene sequence: CDR1 SNHLY, CDR2 FYNNEI. There are 15 residues in the CDR3. DNA for the CDR3: TGTGCCAGCAGAAAGGACAGGGGGTACTCCTACGAGCAGTACTTC. Protein sequence: CASRKDRGYSYEQYF.

V gene TRBV7-2 combines with J gene TRBJ2-5; TRBD2 agrees at 11 bases. Germline CDR1 reads SGHTA; CDR2 reads FQGNSA. Unmatched junction bases numbered 4, after V lost 5 bases and J lost 5 bases. The CDR3 consists of 14 residues. DNA of the CDR3: TGTGCCAGCAGCCCTAGCGGGGGGCCTGAGACCCAGTACTTC. Translated: CASSPSGGPETQYF.

The rearrangement uses TRBV3-1 and TRBJ2-2, with TRBD1 as a possible D gene (5 bases). V lost 3 bases, J lost 7 bases, and 9 bases lay in between. In germline, CDR1 is LGHDT, CDR2 YNNKEL (reference sequence). The length of the CDR3 is 13 residues. The CDR3 spells CASSQQGLGELFF. CDR3 DNA: TGTGCCAGCAGCCAGCAGGGTCTCGGGGAGCTGTTTTTT.

The rearrangement uses TRBV4-1 and TRBJ2-5; 7 bases are shared with TRBD2. V lost 0 bases and J lost 5; bases outside the gene matches: 9. Germline assignment: CDR1 MGHRA and CDR2 YSYEKL. The CDR3 totals 16 residues. The CDR3 here is CASSQEGAGRAETQYF. In nucleotides, the CDR3 is TGCGCCAGCAGCCAAGAGGGAGCGGGGCGAGCGGAGACCCAGTACTTC.

V gene TRBV5-1 combines with J gene TRBJ1-1, with unresolved D. The V and J ends lost 0 bases and 4 bases respectively, with 10 bases between them. Per germline, CDR1 SGHRS and CDR2 YFSETQ. This CDR3 region has 14 residues. The CDR3 DNA sequence: TGCGCCAGCAGCTTGGATCTCGGGTTCACTGAAGCTTTCTTT. It yields the protein CASSLDLGFTEAFF.

V usage is TRBV28 and J usage is TRBJ2-1, with a tentative D call TRBD1 (5 bases). This CDR3 has 12 residues. V lost 5 bases and J 14 bases, leaving 16 bases between the germline ends. Germline lookup yields CDR1 MDHEN and CDR2 SYDVKM. CDR3 nucleotides: TGTGCCAGCAGTCGTGACAAGGGGTTGGAGTTCTTC. Translated: CASSRDKGLEFF.

There are many counts of this clonotype. V is TRBV9 and J is TRBJ2-2, with 7 bases fitting TRBD1. V shed 3 bases and J 5 bases; nucleotides not matched to a gene: 10. Germline values: CDR1 SGDLS, CDR2 YYNGEE. The CDR3 extends over 16 amino acids. The CDR3 DNA follows: TGTGCCAGCAGCGACCCCACCCTGGACAGGACCGGGGAGCTGTTTTTT. Translation: CASSDPTLDRTGELFF.

This clonotype was seen more than once but under ten times. The chain couples TRBV6-1 to TRBJ1-6; D unclear. Looked up from germline, CDR1 is MNHNS and CDR2 is SASEGT. V dropped 6 bases and J dropped 2 bases, with 11 bases sitting between them. CDR3 length: 15 residues. The CDR3 sequence is CASSPKGTYNSPLHF. CDR3 coding DNA: TGTGCCAGCAGCCCGAAGGGAACCTATAATTCACCCCTCCACTTT.

The rearrangement joins TRBV18 to TRBJ2-3; D gene ambiguous. Trimming shortened V by 3 bases and J by 6 bases, and 7 bases separated the two germline ends. Germline CDR1 is KGHSH and CDR2 is LQKENI. The CDR3 totals 12 residues. The CDR3 nucleotides read TGTGCCAGCTCACCGGGTTCGGATACGCAGTATTTT. Translation: CASSPGSDTQYF.

This clonotype was recorded a few times. The chain employs TRBV20-1 and TRBJ2-5; 8 nucleotides align to TRBD2. With 3 bases clipped from V and 2 bases from J, the junction kept 14 bases outside the gene matches. In germline, CDR1 is DFQATT, CDR2 SNEGSKA (reference sequence). The CDR3 extends over 17 amino acids. The CDR3 spells CSASSVFPGGRQETQYF. CDR3 nucleotides: TGCAGTGCTAGTTCTGTATTCCCGGGGGGGCGTCAAGAGACCCAGTACTTC.

The chain carries TRBV5-1 and TRBJ2-5; 9 nucleotides align to TRBD1. There are 14 residues in the CDR3. The trim removed 4 bases at V and 9 bases at J, leaving 10 bases unmatched. The germline V gene encodes CDR1 SGHRS and CDR2 YFSETQ. The CDR3: CASSARDRVEAQYF. The CDR3 DNA is TGCGCCAGCAGCGCCAGGGACAGGGTGGAGGCCCAGTACTTC. Full variable domain (missing parts from reference TRBV5-1 and TRBJ2-5): KAGVTQTPRYLIKTRGQQVTLSCSPISGHRSVSWYQQTPGQGLQFLFEYFSETQRNKGNFPGRFSGRQFSNSRSEMNVSTLELGDSALYLCASSARDRVEAQYFGPGTRLLVL.

This clonotype was seen only a few times. The chain is built from TRBV21-1 and TRBJ2-1; TRBD2 is the table's D call, not checked against the DNA. TRBV21-1 is termed a pseudogene. This CDR3 region has 16 residues. The CDR3 DNA reads TGTGCCAGCAGGGAAGGGGGACTAGCAAGAAACAATGAGCAGTTCTTC. Encoded protein: CASREGGLARNNEQFF.

This clonotype has only a few counts. The V gene is TRBV4-2, the J gene TRBJ2-7; tentative D call: TRBD1 (6 bases). V gave up 0 bases and J gave up 1 base, with 13 bases separating them. The CDR3 length is 16 residues. Germline CDR1 is LGHNA and CDR2 is YNFKEQ. CDR3 sequence: CASSQDWRQVSYEQYF. CDR3 DNA sequence: TGTGCCAGCAGCCAAGATTGGAGACAGGTTTCCTACGAGCAGTACTTC.

The J gene is TRBJ2-1, the V gene TRBV7-2; 11 bases line up with TRBD2. This CDR3 comprises 16 residues. The germline gives CDR1 SGHTA, CDR2 FQGNSA. J gave up 6 bases and V 8 bases, and 12 bases lay outside the gene matches. The CDR3 coding sequence is TGTGCCAGCTGCCGACGCTTAGCGGGGGGGCCCAATGAGCAGTTCTTC. Its translation: CASCRRLAGGPNEQFF.

This clonotype was recorded at least ten times. The chain is built from TRBV6-5 and TRBJ2-7; possibly TRBD1 for D (7 bases). Germline lookup yields CDR1 MNHEY and CDR2 SVGAGI. The CDR3 length is 17 residues. V was clipped by 2 bases and J by 0 bases, with 17 bases between them. The CDR3 nucleotides read TGTGCCAGCAGTTACGGGGGGACAGCTACGAGCTCCTACGAGCAGTACTTC. It is translated as CASSYGGTATSSYEQYF.

The chain joins TRBV9 to TRBJ2-3, with D unresolved. Germline V gene data show CDR1 as SGDLS and CDR2 as YYNGEE. V shed 0 bases and J shed 9 bases, with 11 bases lying between them. The CDR3 is 13 amino acids. CDR3 loop: CASSVDDQRTQYF. The DNA for the CDR3 is TGTGCCAGCAGCGTAGACGACCAACGGACGCAGTATTTT.

This clonotype has at least ten counts. This chain links TRBV20-1 with TRBJ2-5; TRBD2 is a possible D gene (5 bases). Germline CDR1 DFQATT, CDR2 SNEGSKA (reference sequence). The CDR3 is 16 amino acids. The V gene lost 3 bases and the J gene lost 2 bases, with 19 bases spanning the gap. The DNA of the CDR3 is TGCAGTGCTAGGCTACTAAAACGGGGTCCTCAAGAGACCCAGTACTTC. It yields the protein CSARLLKRGPQETQYF.

Ten or more counts support this clonotype. The CDR3 DNA reads as TGTGCCAGCAGTCCGGGGGGGCTCTATGGCTACACCTTC. As protein: CASSPGGLYGYTF. The chain is built from TRBV27 and TRBJ1-2; TRBD1 is a possible D gene (6 bases). Germline CDR1 reads MNHEY; CDR2 reads SMNVEV (reference sequence). The germline V and J ends were trimmed by 5 bases and 4 bases, with 11 bases remaining between them. The length of the CDR3 is 13 residues.

This clonotype was counted at least ten times. V usage is TRBV20-1 and J usage is TRBJ1-2; 8 bases align to TRBD1. The germline V gene has CDR1 DFQATT and CDR2 SNEGSKA (reference sequence). Trimming removed 4 bases from V and 4 bases from J; junction bases left unmatched: 5. This CDR3 contains 13 residues. CDR3 sequence: CSATIDRGYGYTF. In nucleotides, the CDR3 is TGCAGTGCTACCATAGACAGGGGCTATGGCTACACCTTC.

In its sample, this clonotype was seen many times. This chain connects TRBV5-6 to TRBJ1-3; D not resolved. V was clipped by 4 bases and J by 7 bases, with 6 bases between them. The CDR3 has 11 residues. CDR1 and CDR2 (germline): SGHDT, YYEEEE. CDR3 bases: TGTGCCAGCAGCCGGGCGAACACCATATATTTT. Protein: CASSRANTIYF.

The chain combines TRBV7-9 with TRBJ1-1; D may be TRBD1 (5 bases). The CDR3 extends over 13 amino acids. Deletions cut 4 bases from V and 6 bases from J, with 12 bases between. The germline V gene has CDR1 SEHNR and CDR2 FQNEAQ (reference sequence). CDR3 protein: CASSSWGSSEAFF. In nucleotides, the CDR3 is TGTGCCAGCAGCTCCTGGGGGTCATCTGAAGCTTTCTTT.